Listed below are T cell receptor beta chains from one sample, sequenced in a study of T cell responses to AZD1222 COVID-19 vaccine. Only in-frame clones appear in the TCRdb table, and some are missing; sequencing was by immunoSEQ multiplex PCR. The table lists approximately 67,000 clones, 84% of them singletons, with about 20% in the top ten. The source was peripheral blood, collected on day 0 of AZD1222 vaccination. These receptors all come from an adult in good health. The CDR3 runs from the conserved cysteine through the conserved F or W. The order of the fields is D gene, V gene, J gene, clone size, CDR3 DNA, CDR3 protein. D genes are given only for firm matches. The size field is filled for only some rows; it gives once, few, many or a size class.

D gene: .
V gene: TRBV7-9
J gene: TRBJ1-6
clone size: few
CDR3 DNA: TGTGCCAGCAGTCAACGGACAGAATCACCCCTCCACTTT
CDR3 protein: CASSQRTESPLHF

D gene: TRBD2
V gene: TRBV7-2
J gene: TRBJ2-2
clone size: once
CDR3 DNA: TGTGCCAGCAGCTTAGTGTCTAGCGGGAACGCGAACACCGGGGAGCTGTTTTTT
CDR3 protein: CASSLVSSGNANTGELFF

D gene: .
V gene: TRBV28
J gene: TRBJ1-5
clone size: .
CDR3 DNA: TGTGCCAGCATTGGGAAGACAGAAATATTAGCTTGGAATCAGCCCCAGCATTTT
CDR3 protein: CASIGKTEILAWNQPQHF

D gene: .
V gene: TRBV19
J gene: TRBJ2-4
clone size: .
CDR3 DNA: TGTGCCAGTAGTTTCGGGGGTATTACCAAAAACATTCAGTACTTC
CDR3 protein: CASSFGGITKNIQYF

D gene: .
V gene: TRBV4-3
J gene: TRBJ2-7
clone size: .
CDR3 DNA: TGCGCCAGCAGCCAAGGTCTGGGACTGGGGGGATACGAGCAGTACTTC
CDR3 protein: CASSQGLGLGGYEQYF

D gene: TRBD2
V gene: TRBV13
J gene: TRBJ2-2
clone size: .
CDR3 DNA: TGTGCCAGCAGCTTATTATTCGGGACTAGCGGGATTTTCAACACCGGGGAGCTGTTTTTT
CDR3 protein: CASSLLFGTSGIFNTGELFF

D gene: .
V gene: TRBV6-1
J gene: TRBJ2-7
clone size: .
CDR3 DNA: TGTGCCAGCAGTGAAGACACAACCTACGAGCAGTACTTC
CDR3 protein: CASSEDTTYEQYF

D gene: .
V gene: TRBV29-1
J gene: TRBJ1-1
clone size: medium-sized
CDR3 DNA: TGCAGCGTTGCCAGTCAGCCTGTGAACACTGAAGCTTTCTTT
CDR3 protein: CSVASQPVNTEAFF

D gene: .
V gene: TRBV28
J gene: TRBJ1-5
clone size: .
CDR3 DNA: TGTGCCAGCAATCAGGCACAACAGCCCCAGCATTTT
CDR3 protein: CASNQAQQPQHF

D gene: TRBD1
V gene: TRBV7-2
J gene: TRBJ2-7
clone size: .
CDR3 DNA: TGTGCCAGCAGCCTCGGGACAGGGACAATCTACGAGCAGTACTTC
CDR3 protein: CASSLGTGTIYEQYF

D gene: .
V gene: TRBV5-4
J gene: TRBJ2-2
clone size: .
CDR3 DNA: TGTGCCAGCAGCCTCCGGCAGAGGGGCACCGGGGAGCTGTTTTTT
CDR3 protein: CASSLRQRGTGELFF

D gene: .
V gene: TRBV9
J gene: TRBJ1-1
clone size: once
CDR3 DNA: TGTGCCAGCAGCGTAGCTGACCTGGCTGAAGCTTTCTTT
CDR3 protein: CASSVADLAEAFF

D gene: TRBD1
V gene: TRBV19
J gene: TRBJ1-1
clone size: .
CDR3 DNA: TGTGCCACAGCGACAGGGTACACTGAAGCTTTCTTT
CDR3 protein: CATATGYTEAFF

D gene: .
V gene: TRBV28
J gene: TRBJ1-2
clone size: .
CDR3 DNA: TGTGCCAGCAGTCCCCGGCTTTATGGCTACACCTTC
CDR3 protein: CASSPRLYGYTF

D gene: TRBD1
V gene: TRBV30
J gene: TRBJ1-5
clone size: .
CDR3 DNA: TGTGCCTGGAGTGCCGGGACAGGGATTCGAGGACAGCCCCAGCATTTT
CDR3 protein: CAWSAGTGIRGQPQHF

D gene: .
V gene: TRBV9
J gene: TRBJ2-1
clone size: .
CDR3 DNA: TGTGCCAGCAGCCCCAGATCGGGGGCCGACTACAATGAGCAGTTCTTC
CDR3 protein: CASSPRSGADYNEQFF

D gene: TRBD1
V gene: TRBV7-2
J gene: TRBJ1-3
clone size: .
CDR3 DNA: TGTGCCAGCAGCCGGAGACAGGGGCCGCTCGCTCCTGGAAACACCATATATTTT
CDR3 protein: CASSRRQGPLAPGNTIYF

D gene: .
V gene: TRBV4-3
J gene: TRBJ1-6
clone size: .
CDR3 DNA: TGCGCCAGCAGCCAAGACGGACGGGATAATTCACCCCTCCACTTT
CDR3 protein: CASSQDGRDNSPLHF

D gene: TRBD2
V gene: TRBV6-2/TRBV6-3
J gene: TRBJ2-2
clone size: .
CDR3 DNA: TGTGCCAGCAGTCGCCCGACTAGCGGGACCAACACCGGGGAGCTGTTTTTT
CDR3 protein: CASSRPTSGTNTGELFF

D gene: .
V gene: TRBV6-2/TRBV6-3
J gene: TRBJ2-3
clone size: .
CDR3 DNA: TGTGCCAGCAGTTACGTGGTCTCCGTCGGGGATACGCAGTATTTT
CDR3 protein: CASSYVVSVGDTQYF

D gene: .
V gene: TRBV27
J gene: TRBJ1-4
clone size: .
CDR3 DNA: TGTGCCAGCAGCCCCCGGACAACTAATGAAAAACTGTTTTTT
CDR3 protein: CASSPRTTNEKLFF

D gene: TRBD1
V gene: TRBV11-2
J gene: TRBJ2-3
clone size: .
CDR3 DNA: TGTGCCAGCAGCTTATATGGGACAGGGAGCTTAGATACGCAGTATTTT
CDR3 protein: CASSLYGTGSLDTQYF

D gene: TRBD1
V gene: TRBV15
J gene: TRBJ2-1
clone size: .
CDR3 DNA: TGTGCCACCAGCATTGGACAGGGGGTTGTCAATGAGCAGTTCTTC
CDR3 protein: CATSIGQGVVNEQFF

D gene: .
V gene: TRBV21-1
J gene: TRBJ2-1
clone size: once
CDR3 DNA: TGTGCCAGCAGCAAAGAGGCATCTTATGAGCAGTTCTTC
CDR3 protein: CASSKEASYEQFF

D gene: .
V gene: TRBV18
J gene: TRBJ2-7
clone size: .
CDR3 DNA: TGTGCCAGCTCAGTCGAGACCAGCTACGAGCAGTACTTC
CDR3 protein: CASSVETSYEQYF

D gene: .
V gene: TRBV5-3
J gene: TRBJ1-4
clone size: .
CDR3 DNA: TGTGCCAGAAGCGACACAGATGGGCCAGTTGAAAAACTGTTTTTT
CDR3 protein: CARSDTDGPVEKLFF

D gene: TRBD2
V gene: TRBV18
J gene: TRBJ2-1
clone size: .
CDR3 DNA: TGTGCCAGCACCGGGACTAGCGGTTACAATGAGCAGTTCTTC
CDR3 protein: CASTGTSGYNEQFF

D gene: .
V gene: TRBV6-6
J gene: TRBJ1-4
clone size: .
CDR3 DNA: TGTGCCAGCAGTTACTTGGAGGGTAAAAAACTGTTTTTT
CDR3 protein: CASSYLEGKKLFF

D gene: TRBD2
V gene: TRBV24-1
J gene: TRBJ2-3
clone size: .
CDR3 DNA: TGTGCCACCAGTGACCCATTCGGGGGGGAACTCTTCACAGATACGCAGTATTTT
CDR3 protein: CATSDPFGGELFTDTQYF

D gene: .
V gene: TRBV29-1
J gene: TRBJ1-1
clone size: .
CDR3 DNA: TGCAGCGTTGAAGATCCTTCGAGACAGGTGAACACTGAAGCTTTCTTT
CDR3 protein: CSVEDPSRQVNTEAFF

D gene: TRBD2
V gene: TRBV30
J gene: TRBJ2-1
clone size: .
CDR3 DNA: TGTGCCTGGGGACTAGCGGGGGGAGATGAGCAGTTCTTC
CDR3 protein: CAWGLAGGDEQFF

D gene: TRBD1
V gene: TRBV5-1
J gene: TRBJ2-1
clone size: .
CDR3 DNA: TGCGCCAGCAGCCCGGGACAGGGAGGTAATGAGCAGTTCTTC
CDR3 protein: CASSPGQGGNEQFF

D gene: .
V gene: TRBV9
J gene: TRBJ2-2
clone size: .
CDR3 DNA: TGTGCCAGCAGCGTAGTCGCGGGTACCGGGGAGCTGTTTTTT
CDR3 protein: CASSVVAGTGELFF

D gene: .
V gene: TRBV19
J gene: TRBJ1-2
clone size: .
CDR3 DNA: TGTGCCAGTAACAGCGGGACCTCCTATGGCTACACCTTC
CDR3 protein: CASNSGTSYGYTF

D gene: .
V gene: TRBV28
J gene: TRBJ2-5
clone size: .
CDR3 DNA: TGTGCCAGCAGTCCTTCAGAGACCCAGTACTTC
CDR3 protein: CASSPSETQYF

D gene: .
V gene: TRBV12-3/TRBV12-4
J gene: TRBJ1-1
clone size: .
CDR3 DNA: TGTGCCAGCAGTTTAGTCGGCCCTGAAGCTTTCTTT
CDR3 protein: CASSLVGPEAFF

D gene: .
V gene: TRBV28
J gene: TRBJ2-5
clone size: .
CDR3 DNA: TGTGCCAGCCGGGTGTTGGAGACCCAGTACTTC
CDR3 protein: CASRVLETQYF

D gene: .
V gene: TRBV7-9
J gene: TRBJ1-2
clone size: .
CDR3 DNA: TGTGCCAGCAGCTTAGCGTCGGTCTCTAACTATGGCTACACCTTC
CDR3 protein: CASSLASVSNYGYTF

D gene: .
V gene: TRBV3-1/TRBV3-2
J gene: TRBJ1-2
clone size: .
CDR3 DNA: TGTGCCAGCAGCCGGGACGGTAACTATGGCTACACCTTC
CDR3 protein: CASSRDGNYGYTF

D gene: .
V gene: TRBV6-2/TRBV6-3
J gene: TRBJ1-2
clone size: .
CDR3 DNA: TGTGCCAGCAGTTACGTCGGCAGCTATGGCTACACCTTC
CDR3 protein: CASSYVGSYGYTF

D gene: .
V gene: TRBV11-3
J gene: TRBJ1-6
clone size: .
CDR3 DNA: TGTGCCAGCAGCTTACGTGGAAATTCACCCCTCCACTTT
CDR3 protein: CASSLRGNSPLHF